The 10 T cell receptor beta chains below come from one sample, sequenced in a study of cytomegalovirus exposure and HLA in healthy donors. Data came from immunoSEQ multiplex PCR; TCRdb stores just in-frame clones and leaves some out. The profile shows about 130,000 clones, 85% to 90% of them singletons. Sequencing input: PBMCs. These receptor sequences come from a woman younger than 35 in good health and CMV-seronegative.

V usage is TRBV2 and J usage is TRBJ2-5, with D uncertain. Trimming shortened V by 2 bases and J by 3 bases, and 10 bases separated the two germline ends. The CDR3 extends over 14 amino acids. Germline V lookup: CDR1 SNHLY, CDR2 FYNNEI. Written as DNA, the CDR3 is TGTGCCAGCAGTGAATCGGCGGCAGAAGAGACCCAGTACTTC. It translates to CASSESAAEETQYF.

The gene calls are TRBV5-4 and TRBJ2-7; TRBD2 might be the D (5 bases). Per germline, CDR1 SGHNT and CDR2 YYREEE (reference sequence). CDR3 size: 13 residues. V was trimmed by 4 bases and J by 3 bases, leaving 11 bases between them. The CDR3 nucleotides are TGTGCCAGCAGCCCTATCGGGGTCTACGAGCAGTACTTC. Protein product: CASSPIGVYEQYF.

The V and J genes are TRBV7-2 and TRBJ1-6; TRBD1 might be the D (5 bases). The V and J ends lost 5 bases and 10 bases respectively, with 27 bases between them. The CDR3 totals 18 residues. Germline assignment: CDR1 SGHTA and CDR2 FQGNSA. The chain's CDR3 is CASSPYPTAGYGVSPLHF. In DNA form, the CDR3 reads TGTGCCAGCAGCCCCTACCCGACAGCCGGGTATGGGGTCTCACCCCTCCACTTT. Supplemented by reference TRBV7-2 and TRBJ1-6, the full variable domain reads GAGVSQSPSNKVTEKGKDVELRCDPISGHTALYWYRQSLGQGLEFLIYFQGNSAPDKSGLPSDRFSAERTGGSVSTLTIQRTQQEDSAVYLCASSPYPTAGYGVSPLHFGNGTRLTVT.

The chain joins TRBV5-1 to TRBJ2-1; 8 bases are shared with TRBD2. Germline-derived CDR1 and CDR2 are SGHRS and YFSETQ. This CDR3 has 16 amino acids. V lost 4 bases and J lost 3; bases outside the gene matches: 9. CDR3 amino acids: CASSPREGGGYNEQFF. CDR3 bases: TGCGCCAGCAGCCCCCGGGAGGGGGGTGGCTACAATGAGCAGTTCTTC.

This chain connects TRBV6-5 to TRBJ2-7; no definite D call. Per germline, CDR1 MNHEY and CDR2 SVGAGI. V dropped 7 bases and J dropped 0 bases, with 7 bases sitting between them. There are 12 residues in the CDR3. The CDR3 bases are TGTGCCAGCAAATCTAGCTCCTACGAGCAGTACTTC. Protein sequence: CASKSSSYEQYF.

The chain employs TRBV9 and TRBJ1-6, with D perhaps TRBD1 (6 bases). The CDR3 consists of 14 residues. From germline, CDR1 is SGDLS and CDR2 YYNGEE. Trimming left V 6 bases short and J 9 bases short, with 16 bases between. The CDR3 bases are TGTGCCAGCAAAATTAAGGGGGTCTGTTCACCCCTCCACTTT. It specifies CASKIKGVCSPLHF. The variable domain in full, completed from reference TRBV9 and TRBJ1-6, reads DSGVTQTPKHLITATGQRVTLRCSPRSGDLSVYWYQQSLDQGLQFLIQYYNGEERAKGNILERFSAQQFPDLHSELNLSSLELGDSALYFCASKIKGVCSPLHFGNGTRLTVT.

The chain uses TRBV10-3 and TRBJ1-5; TRBD1 might be the D (5 bases). CDR1 ENHRY and CDR2 SYGVKD come from the germline V gene. CDR3 length: 13 amino acids. V lost 8 bases and J 7 bases, leaving 15 bases between the germline ends. CDR3 region: CAIAPRVRQPQHF. The CDR3 bases are TGTGCCATCGCTCCCAGGGTGAGGCAGCCCCAGCATTTT.

This clone has a single count. The genes are TRBV5-6 and TRBJ1-2; D is uncertain. The CDR3 is 13 amino acids. The germline gives CDR1 SGHDT, CDR2 YYEEEE. Trimming cost V 4 bases and J 4 bases, with 11 bases left between them. Here the CDR3 reads CASSPNAVYGYTF. In DNA form, the CDR3 reads TGTGCCAGCAGCCCAAATGCGGTCTATGGCTACACCTTC. The full variable domain, in which reference TRBV5-6 and TRBJ1-2 provide the parts outside the CDR3, is DAGVTQSPTHLIKTRGQQVTLRCSPKSGHDTVSWYQQALGQGPQFIFQYYEEEERQRGNFPDRFSGHQFPNYSSELNVNALLLGDSALYLCASSPNAVYGYTFGSGTRLTVV.

The chain is built from TRBV6-5 and TRBJ1-2; no reliable D call. The CDR3 has 13 amino acids. The V end lost 5 bases, the J end lost 9 bases, and 16 bases lay between the germline ends. Per the germline V gene, CDR1 is MNHEY and CDR2 is SVGAGI. The CDR3 nucleotides read TGTGCCAGCAGTCGATACAGAGCTATCCGCTACACCTTC. It translates to CASSRYRAIRYTF.

This sequence joins TRBV2 and TRBJ2-1; tentatively, D is TRBD2 (6 bases). The germline CDR1 and CDR2 sequences are SNHLY and FYNNEI. V was clipped by 8 bases and J by 7 bases, with 24 bases between them. The CDR3 loop spans 16 amino acids. CDR3 sequence: CASSLGLADRRNEQFF. DNA for the CDR3: TGTGCCAGCTCCCTTGGGTTAGCGGACCGGCGGAATGAGCAGTTCTTC.